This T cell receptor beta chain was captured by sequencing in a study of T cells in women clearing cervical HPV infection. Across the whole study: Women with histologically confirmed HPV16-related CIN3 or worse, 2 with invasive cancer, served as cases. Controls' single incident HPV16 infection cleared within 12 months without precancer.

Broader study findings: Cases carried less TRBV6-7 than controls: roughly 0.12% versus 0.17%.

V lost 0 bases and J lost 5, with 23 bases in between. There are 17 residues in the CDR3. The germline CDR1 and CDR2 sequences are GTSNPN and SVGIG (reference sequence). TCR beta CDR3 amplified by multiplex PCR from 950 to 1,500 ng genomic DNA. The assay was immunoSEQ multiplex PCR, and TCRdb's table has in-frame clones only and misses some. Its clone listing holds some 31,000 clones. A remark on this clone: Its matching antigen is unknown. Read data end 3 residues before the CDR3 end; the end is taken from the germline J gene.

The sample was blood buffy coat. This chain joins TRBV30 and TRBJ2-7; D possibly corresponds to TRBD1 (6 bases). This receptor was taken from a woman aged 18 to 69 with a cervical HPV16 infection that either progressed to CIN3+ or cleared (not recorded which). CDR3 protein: CAWSVGDRRTAGDEQYF. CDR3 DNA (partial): TGTGCCTGGAGTGTAGGAGATAGGAGGACCGCAGGGGACGAG.